The 25 T cell receptor beta chains below all came from one sample that was sequenced in a study of beta chain features in type 1 diabetes. The study, taken as a whole, reports: Shorter TCRB CDR3s, moderately but significantly so, marked every one of the four CD4+ subsets in Type 1 diabetes patients.

As every portion of the isolated RNA was reverse transcribed, the sequencing read expressed TCRB transcripts. The data were produced by immunoSEQ multiplex PCR, yet TCRdb's version contains in-frame clones alone and is incomplete. The sample has 50,000 to 70,000 clones; roughly 50% are singletons. No antigen is known for these receptors. The sequenced material came from Tregs from blood. Receptors originate from a woman aged 35 to 49 with type 1 diabetes.

The chain recombines TRBV5-1 with TRBJ1-6; 9 bases map to TRBD1. With V trimmed by 4 bases and J by 15 bases, 8 bases remained unmatched. Per the germline V gene, CDR1 is SGHRS and CDR2 is YFSETQ. The CDR3 sequence is 13 residues long. CDR3: CASSLRDRAILHF. CDR3 nucleotide sequence: TGCGCCAGCAGCCTCCGGGACAGGGCAATCCTCCACTTT.

A few counts support this clone. The V and J genes are TRBV5-1 and TRBJ2-3, with TRBD2 matching over 10 bases. V lost 0 bases and J lost 1; bases outside the gene matches: 11. CDR3 size: 19 residues. The germline V gene encodes CDR1 SGHRS and CDR2 YFSETQ. CDR3 coding DNA: TGCGCCAGCAGCTTGGTGGTACTAGCGGGACCGGGGGGCACAGATACGCAGTATTTT. Translation: CASSLVVLAGPGGTDTQYF.

Regarding this clone: At one end the junction does not follow the germline gene, possibly because of a read error. Other nucleotide sequences in the sample specify the same CDR3. The V and J genes are TRBV11-2 and TRBJ1-1; D unresolved. This CDR3 has 12 amino acids. CDR1 is SGHAT and CDR2 is FQNNGV in the germline V gene. CDR3 residues: CASSLEAAEAFF. In nucleotides, the CDR3 is TGTGCTAGCAGCTTAGAAGCGGCTGAAGCTTTCTTT.

This clone is labeled as medium-sized. The J gene is TRBJ2-1, the V gene TRBV7-8; 8 nucleotides agree with TRBD2. CDR3 length: 15 amino acids. Germline CDR1 is SGHVS and CDR2 is FQNEAQ. Germline trimming cut 1 base from V and 7 bases from J; bases unmatched to any gene: 6. This chain's CDR3 is CASSLVPGLGNEQFF. The CDR3, as DNA: TGTGCCAGCAGCTTAGTCCCGGGACTAGGGAATGAGCAGTTCTTC.

CDR3 nucleotide sequence: TGCGCCAGCAGCCCTTTGGGAGGGCAGAATCAGCCCCAGCATTTT. Translated, it gives CASSPLGGQNQPQHF. The chain joins TRBV5-1 to TRBJ1-5; D unresolved. The germline CDR1 and CDR2 sequences are SGHRS and YFSETQ. The CDR3 covers 15 residues. V was shortened by 4 bases and J by 4 bases, with 15 bases between the two germline ends.

This clone has only a few counts. The chain couples TRBV19 to TRBJ2-5, with 7 bases identical to TRBD1. The CDR3 extends over 15 amino acids. J lost 5 bases, V lost 3 bases, and 9 bases had no gene match. The germline V gene encodes CDR1 LNHDA and CDR2 SQIVND (reference sequence). The CDR3, as DNA: TGTGCCAGTAGTATGATCACAGGGGACCGGGAGACCCAGTACTTC. It specifies CASSMITGDRETQYF.

This chain joins TRBV29-1 and TRBJ1-1; D may be TRBD1 (6 bases). CDR3 length: 13 residues. CDR1 is SQVTM, CDR2 ANQGSEA, per germline. With 6 bases removed from V and 3 bases from J, the gap between germline ends came to 14 bases. CDR3 bases: TGCAGCGTGAACAGGGTTGTCGACACTGAAGCTTTCTTT. Residues: CSVNRVVDTEAFF.

The CDR3 DNA reads as TGCGCCAGCGGAATCCGGGACAGGTCCTACAATGAGCAGTTCTTC. Protein: CASGIRDRSYNEQFF. The chain is built from TRBV5-1 and TRBJ2-1; 8 nucleotides align to TRBD1. With 7 bases clipped from V and 1 base from J, the junction kept 7 bases outside the gene matches. The V gene's germline CDR1 is SGHRS and CDR2 YFSETQ. The CDR3 is made up of 15 amino acids.

V is TRBV5-4 and J is TRBJ2-2; tentative D call: TRBD1 (6 bases). V shed 1 base and J shed 3 bases, with 10 bases lying between them. Germline lookup yields CDR1 SGHNT and CDR2 YYREEE (reference sequence). The CDR3 is 15 amino acids. The CDR3 coding sequence is TGTGCCAGCAGCTTGCCCAGGGGTGACACCGGGGAGCTGTTTTTT. Residues: CASSLPRGDTGELFF.

This sequence joins TRBV11-2 and TRBJ2-1; 13 bases map to TRBD2. After removal of 5 bases from V and 3 bases from J, the junction contained 13 bases not matched to a gene. The germline gives CDR1 SGHAT, CDR2 FQNNGV. This CDR3 comprises 19 residues. The CDR3 is CASSPNPGLAGAIYNEQFF. The DNA of the CDR3 is TGTGCCAGCAGCCCCAATCCCGGACTAGCGGGAGCGATCTACAATGAGCAGTTCTTC.

This clone was seen a handful of times. The CDR3, as DNA: TGTGCCAGCACCCGGGGAGTGGAGACCCAGTACTTC. Its protein is CASTRGVETQYF. The chain recombines TRBV7-8 with TRBJ2-5; maybe TRBD2 (5 bases). Germline assignment: CDR1 SGHVS and CDR2 FQNEAQ. The CDR3 consists of 12 residues. Trimming shortened V by 7 bases and J by 5 bases, and 11 bases separated the two germline ends.

In its sample, this clone was seen a few times. The gene calls are TRBV7-9 and TRBJ2-6; D possibly corresponds to TRBD1 (5 bases). The V end lost 4 bases, the J end lost 2 bases, and 9 bases lay between the germline ends. Germline V CDR1 and CDR2: SEHNR, FQNEAQ (reference sequence). The CDR3 length is 15 residues. For the CDR3, the DNA is TGTGCCAGCAGCTCGACAGTAGCTGGGGCCAACGTCCTGACTTTC. Its protein product is CASSSTVAGANVLTF.

The chain combines TRBV6-5 with TRBJ2-4; TRBD1 matches at 7 bases. The V segment lost 0 bases and the J segment 8 bases; nucleotides outside the gene matches: 7. This CDR3 is built from 15 residues. CDR1 MNHEY and CDR2 SVGAGI come from the germline V gene. CDR3 sequence: CASSYSYDREDIQYF. DNA of the CDR3: TGTGCCAGCAGTTACTCTTACGACAGGGAAGACATTCAGTACTTC.

J is TRBJ2-1 and V is TRBV7-9; 11 bases align to TRBD1. Germline V gene sequence: CDR1 SEHNR, CDR2 FQNEAQ (reference sequence). V gave up 6 bases and J gave up 9 bases; unmatched junction bases: 10. The CDR3 consists of 15 residues. DNA of the CDR3: TGTGCCAGCAGGGTGAGCCCGGGACAGGGGGTTGAGCAGTTCTTC. It encodes CASRVSPGQGVEQFF.

This chain joins TRBV19 and TRBJ2-7; TRBD2 is a possible D gene (6 bases). Trimming removed 7 bases from V and 2 bases from J, with 15 bases in between. The length of the CDR3 is 14 residues. Germline V gene lookup returns CDR1 LNHDA and CDR2 SQIVND (reference sequence). The CDR3 DNA sequence: TGTGCCAGTAACATCGGGGGACGTCCCTACGAGCAGTACTTC. It codes for CASNIGGRPYEQYF. The variable domain in full, completed from reference TRBV19 and TRBJ2-7, reads DGGITQSPKYLFRKEGQNVTLSCEQNLNHDAMYWYRQDPGQGLRLIYYSQIVNDFQKGDIAEGYSVSREKKESFPLTVTSAQKNPTAFYLCASNIGGRPYEQYFGPGTRLTVT.

The chain joins TRBV18 to TRBJ2-5, with D maybe TRBD1 (5 bases). The CDR3 has 15 amino acids. CDR1 and CDR2 (germline): KGHSH, LQKENI. Trimming shortened V by 1 base and J by 1 base, and 10 bases separated the two germline ends. CDR3 region: CASSPLGPPQETQYF. The CDR3, as DNA: TGTGCCAGCTCACCACTGGGGCCCCCCCAAGAGACCCAGTACTTC. The complete variable domain, with remaining parts taken from reference TRBV18 and TRBJ2-5, reads NAGVMQNPRHLVRRRGQEARLRCSPMKGHSHVYWYRQLPEEGLKFMVYLQKENIIDESGMPKERFSAEFPKEGPSILRIQQVVRGDSAAYFCASSPLGPPQETQYFGPGTRLLVL.

The genes are TRBV15 and TRBJ1-1; D not certain. Germline CDR1 and CDR2: LNHNV and YYDKDF (reference sequence). CDR3 length equals 14 residues. V gave up 7 bases and J gave up 1 base, with 13 bases separating them. CDR3 bases: TGTGCCACCACGGGGAGAAGTCAGAACACTGAAGCTTTCTTT. This gives the protein CATTGRSQNTEAFF.

This clone was recorded a few times. The rearrangement joins TRBV28 to TRBJ2-2; the match to TRBD1 covers 12 bases. The CDR3 length is 16 residues. Trimming cost V 6 bases and J 6 bases; bases outside gene matches: 8. CDR1 and CDR2 from the germline V gene are MDHEN and SYDVKM. Here the CDR3 DNA reads TGTGCCAGCAGATTGGGACAGGGGGCTTTTGCCGGGGAGCTGTTTTTT. Protein sequence: CASRLGQGAFAGELFF. Filled out from reference TRBV28 and TRBJ2-2, the complete variable domain reads DVKVTQSSRYLVKRTGEKVFLECVQDMDHENMFWYRQDPGLGLRLIYFSYDVKMKEKGDIPEGYSVSREKKERFSLILESASTNQTSMYLCASRLGQGAFAGELFFGEGSRLTVL.

The chain carries TRBV27 and TRBJ1-6, with 7 bases matching TRBD1. The CDR3 has 15 residues. In germline, CDR1 is MNHEY, CDR2 SMNVEV (reference sequence). V shed 6 bases and J 7 bases; nucleotides not matched to a gene: 9. Written as DNA, the CDR3 is TGTGCCAGCAGCCTCTGGACAGGCACCAATTCACCCCTCCACTTT. Encoded protein: CASSLWTGTNSPLHF.

The genes are TRBV4-2 and TRBJ1-4, with D uncertain. Trimming took off 4 bases at V and 0 bases at J, with 12 bases between the two ends. The germline V gene has CDR1 LGHNA and CDR2 YNFKEQ. The CDR3 is 16 amino acids. The CDR3 region is CASSPINEATNEKLFF. Written as DNA, the CDR3 is TGTGCCAGCAGCCCGATTAATGAGGCAACTAATGAAAAACTGTTTTTT.

The V and J genes are TRBV5-1 and TRBJ2-5; 7 bases map to TRBD1. The CDR3 is 16 residues long. The trim removed 3 bases at V and 1 base at J, leaving 9 bases unmatched. CDR1 SGHRS and CDR2 YFSETQ come from the germline V gene. CDR3 nucleotide sequence: TGCGCCAGCAGCTCCTCCGGGACAGCCTTCCAAGAGACCCAGTACTTC. It encodes CASSSSGTAFQETQYF.

The sample holds a few counts of this clone. V usage is TRBV4-1 and J usage is TRBJ2-1, with D perhaps matching TRBD2 (6 bases). V lost 3 bases and J lost 4, with 13 bases in between. The CDR3 sequence is 15 residues long. Germline V gene data show CDR1 as MGHRA and CDR2 as YSYEKL. The CDR3 nucleotides are TGCGCCAGCAGCCAGGACCGGGACTTTTACAATGAGCAGTTCTTC. The encoded protein is CASSQDRDFYNEQFF.

V gene TRBV4-3 combines with J gene TRBJ2-5; weak D call: TRBD2 (6 bases). V lost 8 bases to trimming and J lost 1 base, with 11 bases between them. The CDR3 is 13 amino acids. CDR1 and CDR2 from the germline V gene are LGHNA and YSLEER. CDR3 in amino acids: CASSLRGQETQYF. The CDR3 nucleotides are TGCGCCAGCTCCCTGCGGGGCCAAGAGACCCAGTACTTC.

The genes are TRBV19 and TRBJ1-6; D is possibly TRBD1 (5 bases). The CDR3 is 14 amino acids. The V and J ends lost 5 bases and 10 bases respectively, with 15 bases between them. Germline CDR1 is LNHDA and CDR2 is SQIVND (reference sequence). DNA for the CDR3: TGTGCCAGTAGTTCCGGTGGGACTCGGTCACCCCTCCACTTT. This encodes CASSSGGTRSPLHF.

The chain joins TRBV10-3 to TRBJ2-5; 9 nucleotides match TRBD2. V gave up 5 bases and J gave up 2 bases; unmatched junction bases: 6. Germline V lookup: CDR1 ENHRY, CDR2 SYGVKD. This CDR3 spans 15 amino acids. The CDR3 coding sequence is TGTGCCATCAGTCCGGGACTAGCAGTACAAGAGACCCAGTACTTC. It is translated as CAISPGLAVQETQYF.